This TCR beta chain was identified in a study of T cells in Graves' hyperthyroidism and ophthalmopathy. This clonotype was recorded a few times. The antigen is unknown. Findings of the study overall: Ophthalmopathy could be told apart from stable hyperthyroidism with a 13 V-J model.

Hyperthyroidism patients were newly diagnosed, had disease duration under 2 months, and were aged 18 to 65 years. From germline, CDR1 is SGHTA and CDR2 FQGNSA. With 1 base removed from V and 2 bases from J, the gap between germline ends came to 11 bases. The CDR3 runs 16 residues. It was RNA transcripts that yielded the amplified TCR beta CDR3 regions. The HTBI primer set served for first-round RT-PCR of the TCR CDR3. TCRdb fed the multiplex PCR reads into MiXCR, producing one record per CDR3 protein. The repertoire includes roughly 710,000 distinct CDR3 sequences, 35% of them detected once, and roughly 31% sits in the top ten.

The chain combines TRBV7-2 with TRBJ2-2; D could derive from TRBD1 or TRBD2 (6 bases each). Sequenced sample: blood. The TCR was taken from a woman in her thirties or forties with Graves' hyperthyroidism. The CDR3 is CASSLVGGPNTGELFF. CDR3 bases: TGTGCCAGCAGCTTAGTAGGGGGGCCAAACACCGGGGAGCTGTTTTTT.